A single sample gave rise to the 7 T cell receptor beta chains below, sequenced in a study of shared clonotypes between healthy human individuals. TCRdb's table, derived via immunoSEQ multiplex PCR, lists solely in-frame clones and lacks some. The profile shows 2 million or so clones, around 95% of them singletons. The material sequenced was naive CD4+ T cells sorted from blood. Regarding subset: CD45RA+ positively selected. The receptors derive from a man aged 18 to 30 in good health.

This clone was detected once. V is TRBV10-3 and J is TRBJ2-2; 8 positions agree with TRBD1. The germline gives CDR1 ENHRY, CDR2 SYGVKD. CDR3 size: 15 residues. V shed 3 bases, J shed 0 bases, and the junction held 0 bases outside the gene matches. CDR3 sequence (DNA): TGTGCCATCAGTGACAGGGGGCCGAACACCGGGGAGCTGTTTTTT. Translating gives CAISDRGPNTGELFF.

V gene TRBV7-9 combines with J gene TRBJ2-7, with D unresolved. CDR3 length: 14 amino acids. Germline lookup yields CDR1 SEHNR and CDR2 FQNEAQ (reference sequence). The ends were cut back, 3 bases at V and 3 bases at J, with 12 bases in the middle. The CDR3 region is CASSFVGGYYEQYF. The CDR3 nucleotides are TGTGCCAGCAGCTTCGTCGGCGGTTACTACGAGCAGTACTTC.

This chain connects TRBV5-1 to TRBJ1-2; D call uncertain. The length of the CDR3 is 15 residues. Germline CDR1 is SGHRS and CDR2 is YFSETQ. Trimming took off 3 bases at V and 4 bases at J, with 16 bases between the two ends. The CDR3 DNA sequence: TGCGCCAGCAGCTCAGAGGCATCTACACCCTATGGCTACACCTTC. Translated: CASSSEASTPYGYTF. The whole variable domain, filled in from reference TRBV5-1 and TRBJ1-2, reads KAGVTQTPRYLIKTRGQQVTLSCSPISGHRSVSWYQQTPGQGLQFLFEYFSETQRNKGNFPGRFSGRQFSNSRSEMNVSTLELGDSALYLCASSSEASTPYGYTFGSGTRLTVV.

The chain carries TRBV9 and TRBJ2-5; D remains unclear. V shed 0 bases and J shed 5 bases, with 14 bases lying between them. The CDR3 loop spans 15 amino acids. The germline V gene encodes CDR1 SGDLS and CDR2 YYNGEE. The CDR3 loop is CASSVGPSSTETQYF. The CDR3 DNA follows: TGTGCCAGCAGCGTAGGACCCTCTAGTACTGAGACCCAGTACTTC.

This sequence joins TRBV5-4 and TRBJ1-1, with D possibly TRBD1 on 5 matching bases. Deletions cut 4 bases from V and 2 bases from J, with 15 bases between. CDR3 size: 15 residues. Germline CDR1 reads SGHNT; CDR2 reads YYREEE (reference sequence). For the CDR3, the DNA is TGTGCCAGCAGCACCCAGGGACTGGGAAACACTGAAGCTTTCTTT. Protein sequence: CASSTQGLGNTEAFF.

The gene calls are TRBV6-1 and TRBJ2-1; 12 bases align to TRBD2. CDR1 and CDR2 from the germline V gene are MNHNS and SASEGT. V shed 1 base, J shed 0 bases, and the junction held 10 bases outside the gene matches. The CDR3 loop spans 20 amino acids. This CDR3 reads CASSEVTGGLAGYSYNEQFF. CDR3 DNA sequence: TGTGCCAGCAGTGAAGTAACCGGAGGACTAGCGGGATACTCCTACAATGAGCAGTTCTTC.

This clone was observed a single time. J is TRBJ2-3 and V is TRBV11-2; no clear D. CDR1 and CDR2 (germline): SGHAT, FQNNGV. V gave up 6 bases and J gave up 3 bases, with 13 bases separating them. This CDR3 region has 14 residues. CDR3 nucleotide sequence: TGTGCCAGCAGTTATTCTGGACCGACAGATACGCAGTATTTT. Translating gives CASSYSGPTDTQYF.